Below are 9 T cell receptor beta chains sequenced from a single sample in a study of T cell responses to AZD1222 COVID-19 vaccine. The data were produced by immunoSEQ multiplex PCR, yet TCRdb's version contains in-frame clones alone and is incomplete. In the table there are about 97,000 clones, about nine tenths of which are singletons. This sample comprised peripheral blood, obtained on day 0 of AZD1222 vaccination. The receptors shown here come from an adult in good health.

A single count supports this clone. V is TRBV3-1 (or the pseudogene TRBV3-2) and J is TRBJ1-2; D is ambiguous. The ends were cut back, 3 bases at V and 4 bases at J, with 9 bases in the middle. The CDR3 consists of 13 residues. Per germline, CDR1 LGHDT and CDR2 YNNKEL (reference sequence). In nucleotides, the CDR3 is TGTGCCAGCAGCCAGATATCAGCCTATGGCTACACCTTC. Protein: CASSQISAYGYTF.

The chain employs TRBV28 and TRBJ1-2; a possible D gene is TRBD1 (6 bases). The ends were cut back, 4 bases at V and 2 bases at J, with 17 bases in the middle. The CDR3 contains 16 residues. Germline assignment: CDR1 MDHEN and CDR2 SYDVKM. CDR3 amino acids: CASSSNRADRNYGYTF. The DNA for the CDR3 is TGTGCCAGCAGTTCTAACAGGGCCGATCGCAACTATGGCTACACCTTC.

The chain carries TRBV28 and TRBJ1-2, with 9 nucleotides matching TRBD1. The germline V gene has CDR1 MDHEN and CDR2 SYDVKM. After removal of 2 bases from V and 4 bases from J, the junction contained 2 bases not matched to a gene. The CDR3 spans 14 residues. In DNA form, the CDR3 reads TGTGCCAGCAGTTTAGACAGGGGGATCTATGGCTACACCTTC. This translates into CASSLDRGIYGYTF.

This chain joins TRBV10-3 and TRBJ1-2; a weak D match, TRBD1 (5 bases). V dropped 0 bases and J dropped 7 bases, with 12 bases sitting between them. Germline lookup yields CDR1 ENHRY and CDR2 SYGVKD. The CDR3 totals 14 residues. CDR3 nucleotides: TGTGCCATCAGTGAGTCGGGGGGGTTCGGTGGCTACACCTTC. This sequence encodes CAISESGGFGGYTF.

The rearrangement uses TRBV9 and TRBJ2-7; D might be TRBD2 (5 bases). With 3 bases removed from V and 4 bases from J, the gap between germline ends came to 14 bases. The germline V gene has CDR1 SGDLS and CDR2 YYNGEE. The CDR3 spans 14 residues. The CDR3 loop is CASSEGRGTYEQYF. CDR3 bases: TGTGCCAGCAGCGAAGGCCGGGGTACGTACGAGCAGTACTTC.

This sequence joins TRBV28 and TRBJ1-5; D gene uncertain. V lost 11 bases, J lost 0 bases, and 11 bases lay in between. In germline, CDR1 is MDHEN, CDR2 SYDVKM. The CDR3 is made up of 13 amino acids. Here the CDR3 DNA reads TGTGCCTCCCACAGCGATAGCAATCAGCCCCAGCATTTT. Translated: CASHSDSNQPQHF.

V gene TRBV3-1 (or the pseudogene TRBV3-2) combines with J gene TRBJ2-1, with a weak D call TRBD1 (5 bases). This CDR3 region has 13 residues. The germline V and J ends were trimmed by 4 bases and 5 bases, with 9 bases remaining between them. CDR1 is LGHDT and CDR2 is YNNKEL in the germline V gene (reference sequence). This CDR3 reads CASSLQVDNEQFF. The DNA for the CDR3 is TGTGCCAGCAGCCTACAGGTAGACAATGAGCAGTTCTTC.

J is TRBJ1-1 and V is TRBV18; 7 positions agree with TRBD1. Germline loops: CDR1 KGHSH, CDR2 LQKENI. The trim removed 4 bases at V and 3 bases at J, leaving 8 bases unmatched. The CDR3 has 15 residues. CDR3 in DNA: TGTGCCAGCTCACAAACAGGGGTGGGGGACACTGAAGCTTTCTTT. Its protein is CASSQTGVGDTEAFF.

V and J are TRBV3-1 (or the pseudogene TRBV3-2) and TRBJ1-2; D is possibly TRBD1 (6 bases). Germline V CDR1 and CDR2: LGHDT, YNNKEL (reference sequence). This CDR3 contains 13 residues. Trimming took 4 bases from V and 7 from J, leaving 13 bases between them. The CDR3 nucleotides read TGTGCCAGCAGCCGCACCAGGGGTGGTGGCTACACCTTC. Its protein is CASSRTRGGGYTF.